Following are 18 T cell receptor beta chains from one sample sequenced in a study of blood T cell repertoires in COVID-19. Method: immunoSEQ multiplex PCR; TCRdb's copy keeps in-frame clones and lacks some. Among 150,000 to 200,000 clones, 86% were seen once, and the ten largest hold about 8.6%. Material: PBMCs or T cells enriched from blood (not recorded which). These receptors originate from a young woman who had recovered from COVID-19.

V and J are TRBV2 and TRBJ1-4; TRBD1 aligns across 10 bases. Looked up from germline, CDR1 is SNHLY and CDR2 is FYNNEI. V was clipped by 0 bases and J by 7 bases; unmatched bases: 5. The CDR3 has 16 residues. The CDR3 bases are TGTGCCAGCAGTGAAGCGCAAAGGACAGGGGGTGAAAAACTGTTTTTT. Protein: CASSEAQRTGGEKLFF.

V gene TRBV5-4 combines with J gene TRBJ2-1, with TRBD2 as a possible D gene (6 bases). The length of the CDR3 is 15 residues. The ends were cut back, 0 bases at V and 4 bases at J, with 11 bases in the middle. The germline CDR1 and CDR2 sequences are SGHNT and YYREEE (reference sequence). The CDR3 DNA is TGTGCCAGCAGCTTGGGTAGTCTAGCGTACAATGAGCAGTTCTTC. It yields the protein CASSLGSLAYNEQFF.

In its sample, this clone was seen once. This chain uses TRBV9 with TRBJ2-7; TRBD1 is a possible D gene (6 bases). The CDR3 sequence is 14 residues long. V gave up 3 bases and J gave up 3 bases, with 13 bases separating them. Germline CDR1 SGDLS, CDR2 YYNGEE. The CDR3 coding sequence is TGTGCCAGCAGCGGATCCGGGACACACTACGAGCAGTACTTC. This codes for CASSGSGTHYEQYF.

There are a few counts of this clone. Here the CDR3 reads CASSSGFSSYNEQFF. The CDR3 DNA reads as TGCGCCAGCAGCTCGGGTTTTAGCTCCTACAATGAGCAGTTCTTC. The chain uses TRBV5-1 and TRBJ2-1; D gene uncertain. This CDR3 contains 15 residues. The germline gives CDR1 SGHRS, CDR2 YFSETQ. Trimming left V 3 bases short and J 0 bases short, with 10 bases between.

This clone was seen a few times. CDR3 residues: CASSTNDHRVAQHF. The CDR3 bases are TGTGCCAGTAGTACAAACGATCACAGGGTGGCCCAGCATTTT. V and J are TRBV19 and TRBJ1-5; the D gene is possibly TRBD1 (6 bases). The CDR3 covers 14 residues. Germline values: CDR1 LNHDA, CDR2 SQIVND (reference sequence). V lost 4 bases, J lost 11 bases, and 18 bases lay in between.

The chain couples TRBV5-4 to TRBJ1-1, with D tentatively TRBD1 (6 bases). This CDR3 spans 16 amino acids. CDR1 SGHNT and CDR2 YYREEE come from the germline V gene (reference sequence). Deletions cut 0 bases from V and 3 bases from J, with 15 bases between. The CDR3 nucleotides read TGTGCCAGCAGCTTGGGGCAGGGGTTAGGGTACACTGAAGCTTTCTTT. Amino acids: CASSLGQGLGYTEAFF.

J is TRBJ2-7 and V is TRBV4-1; 7 positions match TRBD1. There are 14 residues in the CDR3. Germline assignment: CDR1 MGHRA and CDR2 YSYEKL. Trimming at V came to 4 bases and at J to 5 bases, leaving 8 bases not matched to a gene. For the CDR3, the DNA is TGCGCCAGCAGCCCATTACAGGGGTTCAACGAGCAGTACTTC. Protein: CASSPLQGFNEQYF.

The CDR3, as DNA: TGTGCCGGCAACACCCCCCGTACTAGCGGGTACTACGAGCAGTACTTC. It specifies CAGNTPRTSGYYEQYF. The chain carries TRBV30 and TRBJ2-7, with TRBD2 matching over 9 bases. Germline CDR1 reads GTSNPN; CDR2 reads SVGIG (reference sequence). The ends lost 8 bases at V and 3 bases at J; junction bases unmatched: 17. CDR3 length: 16 residues.

The chain employs TRBV5-1 and TRBJ2-2; 7 bases agree with TRBD2. Germline loops: CDR1 SGHRS, CDR2 YFSETQ. V lost 4 bases and J lost 7; bases outside the gene matches: 7. This CDR3 region has 14 residues. CDR3 DNA sequence: TGCGCCAGCAGCCGCACTAGCGAGGTCGGGGAGCTGTTTTTT. It codes for CASSRTSEVGELFF. Full variable domain (remainder filled in from reference TRBV5-1 and TRBJ2-2): KAGVTQTPRYLIKTRGQQVTLSCSPISGHRSVSWYQQTPGQGLQFLFEYFSETQRNKGNFPGRFSGRQFSNSRSEMNVSTLELGDSALYLCASSRTSEVGELFFGEGSRLTVL.

The chain recombines TRBV28 with TRBJ2-7; 9 positions match TRBD1. The CDR3 consists of 14 residues. The germline V gene has CDR1 MDHEN and CDR2 SYDVKM. Trimming took 5 bases from V and 6 from J; bases not matched to a gene: 8. The CDR3 sequence is CASSGPGQGLEQYF. The CDR3, as DNA: TGTGCCAGCAGTGGACCGGGACAGGGTCTCGAGCAGTACTTC. The whole variable domain, remainder taken from reference TRBV28 and TRBJ2-7, is DVKVTQSSRYLVKRTGEKVFLECVQDMDHENMFWYRQDPGLGLRLIYFSYDVKMKEKGDIPEGYSVSREKKERFSLILESASTNQTSMYLCASSGPGQGLEQYFGPGTRLTVT.

This clone has just a few counts. This chain connects TRBV4-1 to TRBJ1-1, with 8 nucleotides matching TRBD1. Germline CDR1 reads MGHRA; CDR2 reads YSYEKL. The V segment lost 1 base and the J segment 3 bases; nucleotides outside the gene matches: 7. This CDR3 has 16 amino acids. The DNA of the CDR3 is TGCGCCAGCAGCCAAGGGTTCGACAGGGGCGACACTGAAGCTTTCTTT. This codes for CASSQGFDRGDTEAFF.

This chain joins TRBV5-1 and TRBJ1-2; D is undetermined. CDR1 and CDR2 from the germline V gene are SGHRS and YFSETQ. V was shortened by 2 bases and J by 2 bases, with 7 bases between the two germline ends. This CDR3 region has 13 residues. CDR3 in amino acids: CASSFEENYGYTF. The CDR3 nucleotides read TGCGCCAGCAGCTTTGAAGAGAACTATGGCTACACCTTC.

The CDR3: CASLLGGRVLLIPELFF. DNA of the CDR3: TGTGCCAGCCTCCTCGGCGGGAGGGTCCTCTTGATTCCGGAGCTGTTTTTT. V is TRBV3-1 (or the pseudogene TRBV3-2) and J is TRBJ2-2, with 9 nucleotides matching TRBD2. J lost 10 bases, V lost 8 bases, and 20 bases had no gene match. The CDR3 has 17 amino acids. From germline, CDR1 is LGHDT and CDR2 YNNKEL (reference sequence).

The rearrangement uses TRBV28 and TRBJ2-1, with D possibly matching TRBD2 (6 bases). Per the germline V gene, CDR1 is MDHEN and CDR2 is SYDVKM. This CDR3 has 13 amino acids. Trimming removed 3 bases from V and 8 bases from J, with 11 bases in between. This CDR3 is CASSFRLAHEQFF. The CDR3 DNA is TGTGCCAGCAGTTTCCGGCTAGCGCATGAGCAGTTCTTC.

The chain employs TRBV7-8 and TRBJ2-7; D might be TRBD1 (6 bases). The CDR3 sequence is 12 residues long. Trimming removed 6 bases at V and 4 bases at J, with 10 bases between. Germline V gene sequence: CDR1 SGHVS, CDR2 FQNEAQ. As DNA, the CDR3 is TGTGCCAGCAGTTCTACAGGGTACGAGCAGTACTTC. As protein: CASSSTGYEQYF.

CDR3 amino acids: CASSYSTFDTEAFF. The CDR3 DNA follows: TGTGCCAGCAGTTACTCTACATTCGACACTGAAGCTTTCTTT. This chain links TRBV6-6 with TRBJ1-1; D unclear. Trimming took 0 bases from V and 3 from J, leaving 8 bases between them. The CDR3 sequence is 14 residues long. Germline-derived CDR1 and CDR2 are MNHNY and SVGAGI (reference sequence).

The chain links TRBV6-1 to TRBJ2-3; no definite D call. With 2 bases removed from V and 4 bases from J, the gap between germline ends came to 16 bases. The germline CDR1 and CDR2 sequences are MNHNS and SASEGT. The CDR3 has 16 residues. The CDR3 loop is CASSEILSRVADTQYF. CDR3 nucleotides: TGTGCCAGCAGTGAAATTCTATCCCGAGTTGCAGATACGCAGTATTTT.

This chain joins TRBV18 and TRBJ2-2; 7 bases align to TRBD1. Trimming took 3 bases from V and 3 from J; bases not matched to a gene: 4. Germline V gives CDR1 KGHSH, CDR2 LQKENI. The CDR3 is made up of 15 amino acids. CDR3 region: CASSPRQGDTGELFF. CDR3 in DNA: TGTGCCAGCTCACCCCGCCAGGGGGACACCGGGGAGCTGTTTTTT.